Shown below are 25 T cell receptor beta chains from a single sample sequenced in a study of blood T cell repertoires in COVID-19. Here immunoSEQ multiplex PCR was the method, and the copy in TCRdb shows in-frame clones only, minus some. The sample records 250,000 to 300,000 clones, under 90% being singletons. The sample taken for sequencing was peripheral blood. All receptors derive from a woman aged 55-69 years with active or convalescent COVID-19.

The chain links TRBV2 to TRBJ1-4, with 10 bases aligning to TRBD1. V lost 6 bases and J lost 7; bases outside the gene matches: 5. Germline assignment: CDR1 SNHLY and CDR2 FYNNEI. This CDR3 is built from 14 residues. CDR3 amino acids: CASSQTGGREKLFF. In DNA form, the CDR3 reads TGTGCCAGCAGCCAGACAGGGGGCCGTGAAAAACTGTTTTTT.

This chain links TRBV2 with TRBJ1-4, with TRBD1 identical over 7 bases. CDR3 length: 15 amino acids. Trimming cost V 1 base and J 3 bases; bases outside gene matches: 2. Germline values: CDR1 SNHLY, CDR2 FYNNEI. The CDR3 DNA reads TGTGCCAGCAGTGAAGACAGGGGAGCTAATGAAAAACTGTTTTTT. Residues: CASSEDRGANEKLFF.

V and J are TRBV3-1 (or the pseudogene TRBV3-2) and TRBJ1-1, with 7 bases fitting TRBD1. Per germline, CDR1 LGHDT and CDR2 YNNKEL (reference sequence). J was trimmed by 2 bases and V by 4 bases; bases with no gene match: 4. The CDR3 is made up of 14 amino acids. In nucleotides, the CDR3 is TGTGCCAGCAGCCGACAGGGCATCAACACTGAAGCTTTCTTT. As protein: CASSRQGINTEAFF.

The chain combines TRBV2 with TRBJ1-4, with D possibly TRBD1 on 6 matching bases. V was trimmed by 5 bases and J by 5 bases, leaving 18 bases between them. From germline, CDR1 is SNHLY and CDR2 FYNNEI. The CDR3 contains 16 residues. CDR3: CASSRLGQSINEKLFF. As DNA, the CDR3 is TGTGCCAGCAGTCGTTTAGGACAGTCAATAAATGAAAAACTGTTTTTT.

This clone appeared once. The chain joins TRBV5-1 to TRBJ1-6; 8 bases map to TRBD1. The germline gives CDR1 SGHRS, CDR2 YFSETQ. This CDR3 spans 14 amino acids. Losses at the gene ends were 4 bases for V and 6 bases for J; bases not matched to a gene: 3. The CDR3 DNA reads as TGCGCCAGCAGCGCCGACAGGGGTAATTCACCCCTCCACTTT. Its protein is CASSADRGNSPLHF.

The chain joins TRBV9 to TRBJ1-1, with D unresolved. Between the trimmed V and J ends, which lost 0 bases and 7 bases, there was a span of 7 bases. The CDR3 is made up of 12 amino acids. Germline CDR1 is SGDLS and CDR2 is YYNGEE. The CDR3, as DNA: TGTGCCAGCAGCGTAGGAGGTAATGAAGCTTTCTTT. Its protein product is CASSVGGNEAFF.

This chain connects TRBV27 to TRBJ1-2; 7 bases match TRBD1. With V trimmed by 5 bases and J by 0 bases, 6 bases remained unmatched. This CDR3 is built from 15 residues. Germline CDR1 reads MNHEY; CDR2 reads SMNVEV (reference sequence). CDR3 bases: TGTGCCAGCAGTCCCCTACAGGGGACTAACTATGGCTACACCTTC. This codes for CASSPLQGTNYGYTF.

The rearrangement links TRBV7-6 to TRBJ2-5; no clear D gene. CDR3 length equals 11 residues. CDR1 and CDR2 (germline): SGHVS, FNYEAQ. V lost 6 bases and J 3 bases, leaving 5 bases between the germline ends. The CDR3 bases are TGTGCCAGCAGTCCTAAAGAGACCCAGTACTTC. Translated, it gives CASSPKETQYF. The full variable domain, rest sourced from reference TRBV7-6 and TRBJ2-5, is GAGVSQSPRYKVTKRGQDVALRCDPISGHVSLYWYRQALGQGPEFLTYFNYEAQQDKSGLPNDRFSAERPEGSISTLTIQRTEQRDSAMYRCASSPKETQYFGPGTRLLVL.

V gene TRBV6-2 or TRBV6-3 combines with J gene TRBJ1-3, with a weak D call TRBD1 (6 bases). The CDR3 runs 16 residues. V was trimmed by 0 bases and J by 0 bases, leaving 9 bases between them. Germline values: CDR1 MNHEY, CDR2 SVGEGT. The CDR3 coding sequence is TGTGCCAGCAGTTACTCAGGGGACAACTCTGGAAACACCATATATTTT. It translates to CASSYSGDNSGNTIYF.

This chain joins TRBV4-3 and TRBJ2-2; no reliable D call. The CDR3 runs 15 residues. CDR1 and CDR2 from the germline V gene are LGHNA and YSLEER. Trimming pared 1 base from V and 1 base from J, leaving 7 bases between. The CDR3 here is CASSQVTLNTGELFF. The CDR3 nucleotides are TGCGCCAGCAGCCAAGTTACTTTGAACACCGGGGAGCTGTTTTTT.

The CDR3 DNA sequence: TGCGCCAGCAGTCAATCGGACTGTCTCTTTGGAAACACCATATATTTT. Its protein product is CASSQSDCLFGNTIYF. The V and J genes are TRBV23-1 and TRBJ1-3; D unclear. TRBV23-1 qualifies as an ORF whose function is uncertain. V lost 0 bases, J lost 3 bases, and 12 bases lay in between. The CDR3 consists of 16 residues.

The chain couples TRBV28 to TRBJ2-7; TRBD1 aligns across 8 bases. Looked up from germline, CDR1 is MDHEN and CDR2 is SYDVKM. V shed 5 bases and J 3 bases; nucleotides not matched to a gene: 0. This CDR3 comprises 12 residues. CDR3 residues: CASSGQGYEQYF. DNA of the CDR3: TGTGCCAGCAGTGGACAGGGCTACGAGCAGTACTTC.

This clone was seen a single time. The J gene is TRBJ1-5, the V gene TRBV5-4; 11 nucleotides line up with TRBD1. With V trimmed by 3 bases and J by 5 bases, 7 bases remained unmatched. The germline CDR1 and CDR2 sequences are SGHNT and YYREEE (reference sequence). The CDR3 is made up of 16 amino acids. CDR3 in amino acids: CASSSFGQGADQPQHF. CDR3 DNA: TGTGCCAGCAGCTCATTTGGACAGGGGGCGGATCAGCCCCAGCATTTT.

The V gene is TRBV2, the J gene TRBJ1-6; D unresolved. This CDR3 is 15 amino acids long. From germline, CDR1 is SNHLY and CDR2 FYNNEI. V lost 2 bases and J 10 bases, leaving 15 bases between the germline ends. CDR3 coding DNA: TGTGCCAGCAGTGAAAGAGGGTTTTTGGACTCACCCCTCCACTTT. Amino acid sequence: CASSERGFLDSPLHF.

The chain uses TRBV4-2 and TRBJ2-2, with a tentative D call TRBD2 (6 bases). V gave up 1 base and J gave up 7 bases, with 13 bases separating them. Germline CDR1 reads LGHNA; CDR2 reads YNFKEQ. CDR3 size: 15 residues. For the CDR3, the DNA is TGTGCCAGCAGCCAAGCAGGAGGGTTAAGCGGGGAGCTGTTTTTT. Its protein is CASSQAGGLSGELFF.

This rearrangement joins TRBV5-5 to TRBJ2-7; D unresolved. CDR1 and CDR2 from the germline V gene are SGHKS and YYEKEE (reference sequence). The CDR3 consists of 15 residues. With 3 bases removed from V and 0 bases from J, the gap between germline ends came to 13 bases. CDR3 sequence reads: CASSYRMVSSYEQYF. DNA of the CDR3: TGTGCCAGCAGCTACCGAATGGTCAGCTCCTACGAGCAGTACTTC.

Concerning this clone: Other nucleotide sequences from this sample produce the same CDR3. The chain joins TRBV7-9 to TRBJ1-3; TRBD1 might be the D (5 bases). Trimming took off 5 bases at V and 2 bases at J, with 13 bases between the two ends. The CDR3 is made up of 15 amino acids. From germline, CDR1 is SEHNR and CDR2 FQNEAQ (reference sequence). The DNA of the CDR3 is TGTGCCAGCAGCCCCCCCGGAGGGGCTGGAAACACCATATATTTT. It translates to CASSPPGGAGNTIYF. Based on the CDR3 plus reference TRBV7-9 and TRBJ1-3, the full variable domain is DTGVSQNPRHKITKRGQNVTFRCDPISEHNRLYWYRQTLGQGPEFLTYFQNEAQLEKSRLLSDRFSAERPKGSFSTLEIQRTEQGDSAMYLCASSPPGGAGNTIYFGEGSWLTVV.

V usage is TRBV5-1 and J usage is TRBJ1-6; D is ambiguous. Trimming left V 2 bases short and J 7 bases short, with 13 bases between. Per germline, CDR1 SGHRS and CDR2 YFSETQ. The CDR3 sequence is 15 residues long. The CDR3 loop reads CASSFRQAGNSPLHF. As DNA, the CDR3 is TGCGCCAGCAGCTTCAGGCAGGCCGGAAATTCACCCCTCCACTTT.

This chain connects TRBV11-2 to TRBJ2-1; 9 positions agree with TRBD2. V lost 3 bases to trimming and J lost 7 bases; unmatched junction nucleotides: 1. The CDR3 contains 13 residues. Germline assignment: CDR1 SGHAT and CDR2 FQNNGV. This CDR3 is CASSLTSGNEQFF. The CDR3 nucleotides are TGTGCCAGCAGCTTGACTAGCGGAAATGAGCAGTTCTTC.

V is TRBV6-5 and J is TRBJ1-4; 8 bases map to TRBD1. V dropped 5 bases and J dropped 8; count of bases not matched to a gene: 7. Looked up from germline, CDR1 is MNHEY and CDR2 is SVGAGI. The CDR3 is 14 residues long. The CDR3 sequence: CASSPDRGGEKLFF. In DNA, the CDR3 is TGTGCCAGCAGTCCAGACAGGGGTGGGGAAAAACTGTTTTTT.

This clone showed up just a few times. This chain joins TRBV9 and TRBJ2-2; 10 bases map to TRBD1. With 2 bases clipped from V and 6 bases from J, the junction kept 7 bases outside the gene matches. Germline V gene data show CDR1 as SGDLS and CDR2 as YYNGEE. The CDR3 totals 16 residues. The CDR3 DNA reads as TGTGCCAGCAGCGTCGGGACAGGGGAATTGTCCGGGGAGCTGTTTTTT. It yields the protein CASSVGTGELSGELFF.

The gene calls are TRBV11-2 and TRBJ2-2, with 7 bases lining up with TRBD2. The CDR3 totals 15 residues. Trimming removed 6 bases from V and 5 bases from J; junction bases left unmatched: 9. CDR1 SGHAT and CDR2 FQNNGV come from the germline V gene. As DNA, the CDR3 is TGTGCCAGCAGGATAACTATCGGGGGGACCGGGGAGCTGTTTTTT. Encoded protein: CASRITIGGTGELFF.

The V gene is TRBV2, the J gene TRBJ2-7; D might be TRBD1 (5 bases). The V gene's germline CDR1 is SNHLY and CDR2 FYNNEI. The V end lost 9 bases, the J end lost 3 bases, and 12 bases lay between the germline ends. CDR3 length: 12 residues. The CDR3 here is CASFQRGYEQYF. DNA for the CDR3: TGTGCCAGTTTCCAAAGGGGCTACGAGCAGTACTTC.

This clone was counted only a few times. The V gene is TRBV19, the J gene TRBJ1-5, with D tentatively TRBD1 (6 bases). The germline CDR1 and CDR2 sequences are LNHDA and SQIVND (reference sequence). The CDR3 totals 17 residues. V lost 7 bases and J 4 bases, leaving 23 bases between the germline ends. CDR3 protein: CASTPLYRELGNQPQHF. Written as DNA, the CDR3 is TGTGCCAGTACCCCATTATACAGGGAATTAGGAAATCAGCCCCAGCATTTT.

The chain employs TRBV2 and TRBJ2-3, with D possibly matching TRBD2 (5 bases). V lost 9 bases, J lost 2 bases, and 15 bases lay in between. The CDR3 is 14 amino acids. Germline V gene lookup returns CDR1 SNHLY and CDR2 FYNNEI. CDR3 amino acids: CASQEVAFTDTQYF. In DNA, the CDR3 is TGTGCCAGTCAGGAGGTGGCTTTCACAGATACGCAGTATTTT.